Following are 31 T cell receptor beta chains from one sample sequenced in a study of CD8 T cells in Susac syndrome. After extraction with the RNeasy kit, about 0.45 to 1 ug of the RNA was reverse transcribed using random hexamers. Each CDR3 protein gets one entry after TCRdb re-called the immunoSEQ multiplex PCR reads with MiXCR. Of roughly 200,000 distinct CDR3 sequences listed, 85% to 95% are singletons. The sample consisted of CD4+ T cells from PBMCs. The receptors come from a human donor in good health.

The V and J genes are TRBV6-5 and TRBJ2-7, with D possibly matching TRBD1 (5 bases). V lost 2 bases, J lost 2 bases, and 13 bases lay in between. The CDR3 length is 15 residues. CDR1 is MNHEY and CDR2 is SVGAGI in the germline V gene. The CDR3 coding sequence is TGTGCCAGCAGTTACACCGGACAAGACCCCTACGAGCAGTACTTC. It codes for CASSYTGQDPYEQYF.

The chain links TRBV5-1 to TRBJ1-4; the D gene is possibly TRBD1 (6 bases). The CDR3 has 14 residues. From germline, CDR1 is SGHRS and CDR2 YFSETQ. V was shortened by 5 bases and J by 4 bases, with 12 bases between the two germline ends. Here the CDR3 reads CASRPGTNNEKLFF. DNA for the CDR3: TGCGCCAGCAGACCCGGGACAAATAATGAAAAACTGTTTTTT.

The rearrangement joins TRBV12-3 or TRBV12-4 to TRBJ2-3; D is possibly TRBD2 (5 bases). The V and J ends lost 4 bases and 6 bases respectively, with 11 bases between them. The CDR3 sequence is 13 residues long. CDR3 nucleotides: TGTGCCAGCAGTTCACTACAGCGGGATACGCAGTATTTT. Its translation is CASSSLQRDTQYF.

The V gene is TRBV3-1, the J gene TRBJ1-2, with 9 positions matching TRBD1. The CDR3 has 14 residues. Germline CDR1 is LGHDT and CDR2 is YNNKEL (reference sequence). V lost 1 base and J lost 8; bases outside the gene matches: 5. The CDR3 region is CASSQGTGAHGYTF. The CDR3 region has the DNA TGTGCCAGCAGCCAAGGGACAGGGGCTCACGGCTACACCTTC.

V is TRBV6-2 or TRBV6-3 and J is TRBJ2-4; D perhaps matches TRBD1 (6 bases). Trimming took off 8 bases at V and 6 bases at J, with 26 bases between the two ends. CDR1 is MNHEY and CDR2 is SVGEGT in the germline V gene. The CDR3 runs to 17 residues. In DNA, the CDR3 is TGTGCCAGCTCTCGGCCCTCGCAATGGGGGCAACTAAACATTCAGTACTTC. Translated, it gives CASSRPSQWGQLNIQYF.

The CDR3 spells CASSVGGHGYTF. The DNA of the CDR3 is TGTGCCAGCAGTGTGGGGGGGCATGGCTACACCTTC. The V call is TRBV25-1, the J call TRBJ1-2; tentatively, D is TRBD1 (6 bases). Germline CDR1 is MGHDK and CDR2 is SYGVNS. V was pared by 4 bases and J by 6 bases, with 9 bases between. The CDR3 has 12 residues.

The V call is TRBV20-1, the J call TRBJ1-1; D call uncertain. V lost 6 bases and J 4 bases, leaving 15 bases between the germline ends. The V gene's germline CDR1 is DFQATT and CDR2 SNEGSKA (reference sequence). The CDR3 runs to 13 residues. The CDR3 DNA reads as TGCAGTGCCGCGACTGGAATCCGCACTGAAGCTTTCTTT. This encodes CSAATGIRTEAFF.

This chain uses TRBV14 with TRBJ2-1; TRBD1 is a possible D gene (5 bases). Between the trimmed V and J ends, which lost 0 bases and 5 bases, there was a span of 20 bases. Germline V lookup: CDR1 SGHDN, CDR2 FVKESK. The CDR3 contains 18 residues. Here the CDR3 DNA reads TGTGCCAGCAGCCAAGACGGTTTTATGCAGGGCACCAACAATGAGCAGTTCTTC. Its protein is CASSQDGFMQGTNNEQFF.

This clonotype has only one observation. V is TRBV20-1 and J is TRBJ2-3; 7 bases are shared with TRBD1. CDR1 and CDR2 (germline): DFQATT, SNEGSKA (reference sequence). V lost 4 bases and J lost 1; bases outside the gene matches: 8. The CDR3 is 15 amino acids. The CDR3 here is CSAIGQVRGTDTQYF. The CDR3, as DNA: TGCAGTGCTATCGGACAGGTCCGAGGCACAGATACGCAGTATTTT.

V gene TRBV6-2 or TRBV6-3 combines with J gene TRBJ1-5; D gene uncertain. This CDR3 has 14 residues. The V gene's germline CDR1 is MNHEY and CDR2 SVGEGT. Trimming pared 2 bases from V and 7 bases from J, leaving 12 bases between. The CDR3 protein is CASSYNGVGQPQHF. In nucleotides, the CDR3 is TGTGCCAGCAGTTACAATGGGGTAGGCCAGCCCCAGCATTTT.

This sequence joins TRBV5-6 and TRBJ2-1, with 12 positions matching TRBD2. J was trimmed by 10 bases and V by 3 bases; bases with no gene match: 11. The CDR3 covers 16 residues. From germline, CDR1 is SGHDT and CDR2 YYEEEE. The CDR3 DNA follows: TGTGCCAGCAGCTGGACTAGCGGGACCTTAGGGGGCGAGCAGTTCTTC. Translation: CASSWTSGTLGGEQFF. Filled out from reference TRBV5-6 and TRBJ2-1, the complete variable domain reads DAGVTQSPTHLIKTRGQQVTLRCSPKSGHDTVSWYQQALGQGPQFIFQYYEEEERQRGNFPDRFSGHQFPNYSSELNVNALLLGDSALYLCASSWTSGTLGGEQFFGPGTRLTVL.

This chain links TRBV28 with TRBJ1-2, with D uncertain. Deletions cut 5 bases from V and 8 bases from J, with 15 bases between. Per the germline V gene, CDR1 is MDHEN and CDR2 is SYDVKM. The CDR3 sequence is 13 residues long. The CDR3 DNA follows: TGTGCCAGCAGTCTCCGGACGGTGGGGGGCTACACCTTC. Amino acid sequence: CASSLRTVGGYTF.

The chain couples TRBV3-1 to TRBJ2-7; D gene uncertain. CDR1 and CDR2 (germline): LGHDT, YNNKEL (reference sequence). The V end lost 5 bases, the J end lost 5 bases, and 7 bases lay between the germline ends. This CDR3 contains 11 residues. This CDR3 reads CASSGHNEQYV. The CDR3 DNA sequence: TGTGCCAGCAGCGGGCATAACGAGCAGTACGTC.

This clonotype was detected once. The chain uses TRBV29-1 and TRBJ1-2, with D possibly matching TRBD1 (5 bases). CDR1 SQVTM and CDR2 ANQGSEA come from the germline V gene. Trimming pared 5 bases from V and 4 bases from J, leaving 26 bases between. This CDR3 is built from 17 residues. CDR3 nucleotides: TGCAGCGTTTCCCCCTTGTTACAGGTTACCCCTGGCTATGGCTACACCTTC. Translated: CSVSPLLQVTPGYGYTF.

This clonotype appeared a single time. The chain couples TRBV12-3 or TRBV12-4 to TRBJ2-3; TRBD2 aligns across 9 bases. The CDR3 has 19 residues. V was pared by 2 bases and J by 0 bases, with 12 bases of the junction left unmatched. The CDR3 bases are TGTGCCAGCAGTTTAATGGGATCGAGAGCGGGGGGTAGCACAGATACGCAGTATTTT. Translated, it gives CASSLMGSRAGGSTDTQYF.

V and J are TRBV20-1 and TRBJ1-5; unclear D gene. V was shortened by 3 bases and J by 6 bases, with 15 bases between the two germline ends. Per germline, CDR1 DFQATT and CDR2 SNEGSKA (reference sequence). CDR3 size: 14 residues. CDR3 amino acids: CSARLGGLGQPQHF. In DNA form, the CDR3 reads TGCAGTGCTAGGCTTGGAGGGTTGGGTCAGCCCCAGCATTTT.

The genes are TRBV3-1 and TRBJ1-5; no firm D call. Trimming took 0 bases from V and 0 from J, leaving 3 bases between them. The CDR3 covers 14 residues. Germline V gives CDR1 LGHDT, CDR2 YNNKEL (reference sequence). The CDR3 DNA is TGTGCCAGCAGCCAAGAGCCTAGCAATCAGCCCCAGCATTTT. Protein: CASSQEPSNQPQHF.

The chain uses TRBV18 and TRBJ2-6; no clear D gene. V was cut by 3 bases and J by 3 bases, with 3 bases left in between. The V gene's germline CDR1 is KGHSH and CDR2 LQKENI. This CDR3 is 13 amino acids long. For the CDR3, the DNA is TGTGCCAGCTCACCTGTTGGGGCCAACGTCCTGACTTTC. This codes for CASSPVGANVLTF.

The genes are TRBV27 and TRBJ2-5; 13 bases fit TRBD2. Germline CDR1 reads MNHEY; CDR2 reads SMNVEV (reference sequence). The trim removed 4 bases at V and 5 bases at J, leaving 7 bases unmatched. CDR3 length: 16 residues. The CDR3 nucleotides read TGTGCCAGCAGTTCCGGGACTAGCGGGATCCCGGAGACCCAGTACTTC. Translating it yields CASSSGTSGIPETQYF.

This chain connects TRBV28 to TRBJ2-3; 12 positions match TRBD2. Losses at the gene ends were 5 bases for V and 4 bases for J; bases not matched to a gene: 7. The CDR3 loop spans 16 amino acids. CDR1 and CDR2 from the germline V gene are MDHEN and SYDVKM. The CDR3 DNA reads TGTGCCAGCAGTCCCGGACTAGCGGGAAAAGCAGATACGCAGTATTTT. Its protein is CASSPGLAGKADTQYF.

The rearrangement uses TRBV29-1 and TRBJ2-5, with TRBD1 matching 7 bases. Germline V gene data show CDR1 as SQVTM and CDR2 as ANQGSEA. The ends lost 7 bases at V and 2 bases at J; junction bases unmatched: 7. This CDR3 contains 13 residues. CDR3 sequence reads: CSGGTAQQETQYF. The CDR3 nucleotides are TGCAGCGGTGGGACAGCACAACAAGAGACCCAGTACTTC.

This chain uses TRBV5-1 with TRBJ1-2; D unclear. The germline V and J ends were trimmed by 4 bases and 8 bases, with 15 bases remaining between them. CDR3 length: 13 residues. CDR1 and CDR2 from the germline V gene are SGHRS and YFSETQ. The chain's CDR3 is CASSPLSRGGYTF. The CDR3 DNA follows: TGCGCCAGCAGCCCTCTCAGCCGCGGAGGCTACACCTTC.

The chain links TRBV18 to TRBJ2-7; D possibly matches TRBD1 or TRBD2 (5 bases each). Trimming removed 5 bases from V and 0 bases from J, with 17 bases in between. Germline-derived CDR1 and CDR2 are KGHSH and LQKENI. The CDR3 is 16 residues long. CDR3 bases: TGTGCCAGCTCAGTCTCCGGGACGTTGAGCTCCTACGAGCAGTACGTC. It specifies CASSVSGTLSSYEQYV.

The chain carries TRBV7-2 and TRBJ2-1; 7 nucleotides align to TRBD2. V was pared by 5 bases and J by 5 bases, with 9 bases of the junction left unmatched. The CDR3 is 15 amino acids. Germline V gene lookup returns CDR1 SGHTA and CDR2 FQGNSA. The CDR3 DNA is TGTGCCAGCAGCATTGGGACTACATTGAACAATGAGCAGTTCTTC. This codes for CASSIGTTLNNEQFF.

The DNA of the CDR3 is TGTGCCAGTACGGACAGGGGAAATCAGCCCCAGCATTTT. Its translation: CASTDRGNQPQHF. The rearrangement uses TRBV19 and TRBJ1-5; 9 positions match TRBD1. This CDR3 region has 13 residues. Trimming took 7 bases from V and 4 from J; bases not matched to a gene: 2. CDR1 and CDR2 from the germline V gene are LNHDA and SQIVND (reference sequence).

This clonotype was picked up one time. CDR3: CAWRDKGQGSYEQYV. As DNA, the CDR3 is TGTGCCTGGAGGGACAAGGGACAGGGATCCTACGAGCAGTACGTC. This chain connects TRBV30 to TRBJ2-7; 9 bases fit TRBD1. This CDR3 is 15 amino acids long. Germline CDR1 and CDR2: GTSNPN and SVGIG (reference sequence). Trimming removed 3 bases from V and 1 base from J; junction bases left unmatched: 7.

The CDR3 nucleotides read TGTGCCGGCCGACAGGGCCTAAACTATGGCTACACCTTC. Translation gives CAGRQGLNYGYTF. The chain carries TRBV2 and TRBJ1-2; 7 bases map to TRBD1. The CDR3 contains 13 residues. The J segment lost 2 bases and the V segment lost 11 bases, leaving 8 bases of the junction unmatched. Germline V gene lookup returns CDR1 SNHLY and CDR2 FYNNEI.

The V call is TRBV5-4, the J call TRBJ1-2; D possibly corresponds to TRBD1 (5 bases). V was pared by 6 bases and J by 2 bases, with 14 bases between. The germline V gene has CDR1 SGHNT and CDR2 YYREEE (reference sequence). The CDR3 extends over 14 amino acids. In DNA, the CDR3 is TGTGCCAGCACCATCGGGACGAAGAACTATGGCTACACCTTC. Amino acid sequence: CASTIGTKNYGYTF.

CDR3 residues: CASSQQTGIIYGYTF. The CDR3 nucleotides are TGTGCCAGCAGCCAACAGACAGGGATCATTTATGGCTACACCTTC. V usage is TRBV7-9 and J usage is TRBJ1-2; 7 nucleotides align to TRBD1. This CDR3 has 15 residues. The germline V gene encodes CDR1 SEHNR and CDR2 FQNEAQ (reference sequence). V shed 5 bases and J 5 bases; nucleotides not matched to a gene: 11.

CDR3 in DNA: TGTGCCAGCAGCCCGGGACAGGGGATTAATGAGCAGTTCTTC. Translated: CASSPGQGINEQFF. The chain combines TRBV12-3 or TRBV12-4 with TRBJ2-1; 10 bases are shared with TRBD1. V shed 6 bases and J 7 bases; nucleotides not matched to a gene: 6. The CDR3 runs to 14 residues.

The rearrangement uses TRBV30 and TRBJ1-5, with unresolved D. Trimming stripped 1 base from V and 3 bases from J, with 7 bases between. Looked up from germline, CDR1 is GTSNPN and CDR2 is SVGIG (reference sequence). The CDR3 is made up of 13 amino acids. CDR3 in amino acids: CAWSGGYNQPQHF. CDR3 nucleotide sequence: TGTGCCTGGAGTGGCGGTTACAATCAGCCCCAGCATTTT.